The 20 T cell receptor beta chains presented below share a single source sample, sequenced in a study of cytotoxic CD8 clonotypes in ibrutinib-treated CLL. TCRdb's table, derived via immunoSEQ multiplex PCR, lists solely in-frame clones and lacks some. The data show about 89,000 clones, 70% to 85% seen once. The input for sequencing was PBMCs, taken after 12 months of ibrutinib treatment. Receptor source: a human donor with chronic lymphocytic leukemia.

V is TRBV7-9 and J is TRBJ1-2; 8 nucleotides match TRBD1. Trimming cost V 4 bases and J 7 bases; bases outside gene matches: 11. CDR1 and CDR2 from the germline V gene are SEHNR and FQNEAQ (reference sequence). The CDR3 has 15 residues. Written as DNA, the CDR3 is TGTGCCAGCAGCTCGACAGGGGCCATTGAAGGTGGCTACACCTTC. This translates into CASSSTGAIEGGYTF.

The rearrangement joins TRBV29-1 to TRBJ2-7; D possibly corresponds to TRBD1 (6 bases). The CDR3 extends over 16 amino acids. The V gene lost 3 bases and the J gene lost 1 base, with 19 bases spanning the gap. The germline V gene encodes CDR1 SQVTM and CDR2 ANQGSEA. The CDR3 DNA reads TGCAGCGTTGACAGTTGGGGATCTACAGGGTCCTACGAGCAGTACTTC. Translation: CSVDSWGSTGSYEQYF.

This clone came up a few times. The rearrangement joins TRBV2 to TRBJ1-2, with D perhaps matching TRBD1 (6 bases). Germline CDR1 reads SNHLY; CDR2 reads FYNNEI. V lost 6 bases to trimming and J lost 0 bases, with 14 bases between them. The CDR3 has 15 residues. CDR3 sequence reads: CASRSEGGTNYGYTF. CDR3 nucleotide sequence: TGTGCCAGCAGGTCCGAAGGGGGGACTAACTATGGCTACACCTTC. Combining the CDR3 with reference TRBV2 and TRBJ1-2 gives the whole variable domain EPEVTQTPSHQVTQMGQEVILRCVPISNHLYFYWYRQILGQKVEFLVSFYNNEISEKSEIFDDQFSVERPDGSNFTLKIRSTKLEDSAMYFCASRSEGGTNYGYTFGSGTRLTVV.

The chain couples TRBV7-3 to TRBJ2-2; D call uncertain. From germline, CDR1 is SGHTA and CDR2 FQGTGA. The CDR3 is 12 amino acids. The ends were cut back, 4 bases at V and 6 bases at J, with 6 bases in the middle. The CDR3 DNA reads TGTGCCAGCAGCTCCTACGCCGGGGAGCTGTTTTTT. It translates to CASSSYAGELFF.

The J gene is TRBJ1-2, the V gene TRBV9, with no clear D. The CDR3 contains 13 residues. Trimming cost V 0 bases and J 2 bases, with 5 bases left between them. Germline lookup yields CDR1 SGDLS and CDR2 YYNGEE. The CDR3 loop reads CASSVDQNYGYTF. Here the CDR3 DNA reads TGTGCCAGCAGCGTAGACCAAAACTATGGCTACACCTTC.

This chain connects TRBV2 to TRBJ2-5, with 9 bases that match TRBD1. Germline V gene sequence: CDR1 SNHLY, CDR2 FYNNEI. The junction had 8 bases not matched to a gene; V was cut back by 5 bases and J by 7 bases. The CDR3 runs to 14 residues. The CDR3 region has the DNA TGTGCCAGCAGTAACCTTGGACAGGGGTCGACCCAGTACTTC. It is translated as CASSNLGQGSTQYF.

V is TRBV19 and J is TRBJ2-1, with D perhaps being TRBD1 or TRBD2 (5 bases each). V lost 8 bases, J lost 7 bases, and 21 bases lay in between. Germline assignment: CDR1 LNHDA and CDR2 SQIVND (reference sequence). CDR3 length equals 15 residues. The DNA of the CDR3 is TGTGCCAGTGCGCTCGGGGCAGGCCGAACTAATGAGCAGTTCTTC. It is translated as CASALGAGRTNEQFF.

A single count supports this clone. The rearrangement joins TRBV7-8 to TRBJ1-5, with TRBD1 identical over 7 bases. CDR1 SGHVS and CDR2 FQNEAQ come from the germline V gene. J was trimmed by 4 bases and V by 6 bases; bases with no gene match: 9. The CDR3 sequence is 15 residues long. The CDR3 nucleotides read TGTGCCAGCAGTGAAACCTCGGACAGGAATCAGCCCCAGCATTTT. It specifies CASSETSDRNQPQHF.

V is TRBV6-5 and J is TRBJ2-7, with D perhaps TRBD2 (6 bases). Germline-derived CDR1 and CDR2 are MNHEY and SVGAGI. The CDR3 loop spans 15 amino acids. With 7 bases removed from V and 3 bases from J, the gap between germline ends came to 19 bases. Here the CDR3 DNA reads TGTGCCAGCAACAAGGGCGGGGCTAGAGGCTACGAGCAGTACTTC. The encoded protein is CASNKGGARGYEQYF.

This clone is a singleton in its sample. The V call is TRBV7-6, the J call TRBJ2-1; TRBD1 matches 9 bases. The CDR3 has 17 residues. With V trimmed by 0 bases and J by 4 bases, 7 bases remained unmatched. Germline loops: CDR1 SGHVS, CDR2 FNYEAQ. The CDR3 loop is CASSLAHRDREYNEQFF. The CDR3 nucleotides are TGTGCCAGCAGCTTAGCCCACCGGGACAGGGAATACAATGAGCAGTTCTTC.

This chain connects TRBV11-1 to TRBJ2-7; unclear D gene. Germline CDR1 reads SGHAT; CDR2 reads FQDESV (reference sequence). V dropped 5 bases and J dropped 3 bases, with 14 bases sitting between them. This CDR3 has 14 residues. The CDR3 loop is CASSAPGGYYEQYF. The CDR3 DNA reads as TGTGCCAGCAGCGCCCCGGGCGGATACTACGAGCAGTACTTC. The full variable domain, in which reference TRBV11-1 and TRBJ2-7 provide the parts outside the CDR3, is EAEVAQSPRYKITEKSQAVAFWCDPISGHATLYWYRQILGQGPELLVQFQDESVVDDSQLPKDRFSAERLKGVDSTLKIQPAELGDSAMYLCASSAPGGYYEQYFGPGTRLTVT.

This rearrangement joins TRBV6-5 to TRBJ2-5; 7 bases map to TRBD2. CDR3 length: 15 amino acids. Germline lookup yields CDR1 MNHEY and CDR2 SVGAGI. V lost 6 bases, J lost 1 base, and 8 bases stayed unmatched. DNA for the CDR3: TGTGCCAGCAGCCCCCTTGGCGGGGGCCAAGAGACCCAGTACTTC. This codes for CASSPLGGGQETQYF.

The V and J genes are TRBV9 and TRBJ2-3; D might be TRBD1 (5 bases). The CDR3 contains 16 residues. Germline V gives CDR1 SGDLS, CDR2 YYNGEE. Trimming stripped 0 bases from V and 2 bases from J, with 13 bases between. The CDR3 loop reads CASSVATGLDTDTQYF. Here the CDR3 DNA reads TGTGCCAGCAGCGTAGCAACAGGATTGGACACAGATACGCAGTATTTT.

The J gene is TRBJ1-5, the V gene TRBV18; TRBD1 might be the D (5 bases). Looked up from germline, CDR1 is KGHSH and CDR2 is LQKENI. The ends were cut back, 7 bases at V and 6 bases at J, with 10 bases in the middle. CDR3 length equals 12 residues. Here the CDR3 DNA reads TGTGCCAGCTTCAGGGACGGTCAGCCCCAGCATTTT. It yields the protein CASFRDGQPQHF. The variable domain in full, with the rest retrieved from reference TRBV18 and TRBJ1-5, is NAGVMQNPRHLVRRRGQEARLRCSPMKGHSHVYWYRQLPEEGLKFMVYLQKENIIDESGMPKERFSAEFPKEGPSILRIQQVVRGDSAAYFCASFRDGQPQHFGDGTRLSIL.

V gene TRBV6-5 combines with J gene TRBJ1-6; D uncertain. V lost 7 bases, J lost 6 bases, and 7 bases lay in between. The CDR3 runs 12 residues. CDR1 is MNHEY, CDR2 SVGAGI, per germline. DNA for the CDR3: TGTGCCAGCAAGGGAAGTAATTCACCCCTCCACTTT. Its translation is CASKGSNSPLHF.

The chain combines TRBV5-4 with TRBJ1-1, with a weak D call TRBD1 (5 bases). Trimming left V 5 bases short and J 0 bases short, with 8 bases between. The CDR3 length is 13 residues. The germline V gene encodes CDR1 SGHNT and CDR2 YYREEE (reference sequence). CDR3: CASRSTVNTEAFF. As DNA, the CDR3 is TGTGCCAGCAGGTCGACAGTGAACACTGAAGCTTTCTTT.

The chain uses TRBV5-6 and TRBJ1-2; 7 bases match TRBD1. V shed 4 bases, J shed 1 base, and the junction held 10 bases outside the gene matches. The CDR3 is made up of 16 amino acids. Germline V lookup: CDR1 SGHDT, CDR2 YYEEEE. This chain's CDR3 is CASSKGQVNYNYGYTF. CDR3 nucleotides: TGTGCCAGCAGCAAAGGACAGGTCAACTATAACTATGGCTACACCTTC.

This clone was recorded only once. The chain recombines TRBV29-1 with TRBJ2-5; D remains unclear. V was pared by 7 bases and J by 2 bases, with 17 bases between. There are 14 residues in the CDR3. CDR1 is SQVTM, CDR2 ANQGSEA, per germline. The CDR3: CSAPPKMNQETQYF. The CDR3 nucleotides are TGCAGCGCCCCGCCCAAGATGAATCAAGAGACCCAGTACTTC.

The chain couples TRBV6-6 to TRBJ2-7; 9 positions agree with TRBD1. The CDR3 runs 15 residues. With V trimmed by 6 bases and J by 4 bases, 10 bases remained unmatched. In germline, CDR1 is MNHNY, CDR2 SVGAGI (reference sequence). DNA of the CDR3: TGTGCCAGCAGGACCTTAGGGACAGGGCAGTACGAGCAGTACTTC. It is translated as CASRTLGTGQYEQYF.

This chain joins TRBV5-8 and TRBJ2-3; D not resolved. The V end lost 0 bases, the J end lost 2 bases, and 7 bases lay between the germline ends. The CDR3 extends over 14 amino acids. Per germline, CDR1 SGHTS and CDR2 YDEGEE. The CDR3 DNA is TGTGCCAGCAGCTTGGGGTTTCTCACAGATACGCAGTATTTT. This gives the protein CASSLGFLTDTQYF.